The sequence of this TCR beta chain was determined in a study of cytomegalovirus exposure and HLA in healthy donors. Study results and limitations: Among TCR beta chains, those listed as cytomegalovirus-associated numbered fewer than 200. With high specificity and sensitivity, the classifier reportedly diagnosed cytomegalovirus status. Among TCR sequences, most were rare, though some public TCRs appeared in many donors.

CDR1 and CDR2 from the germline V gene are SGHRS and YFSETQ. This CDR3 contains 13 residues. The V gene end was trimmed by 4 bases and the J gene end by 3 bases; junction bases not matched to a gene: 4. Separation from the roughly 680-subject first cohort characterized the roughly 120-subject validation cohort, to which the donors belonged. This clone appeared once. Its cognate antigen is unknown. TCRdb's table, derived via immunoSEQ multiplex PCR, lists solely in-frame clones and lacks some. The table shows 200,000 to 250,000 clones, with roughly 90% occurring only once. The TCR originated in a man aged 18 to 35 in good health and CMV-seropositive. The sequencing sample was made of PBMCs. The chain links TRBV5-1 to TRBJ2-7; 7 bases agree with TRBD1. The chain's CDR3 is CASSVGQNYEQYF. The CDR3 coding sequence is TGCGCCAGCAGCGTGGGACAGAACTACGAGCAGTACTTC.